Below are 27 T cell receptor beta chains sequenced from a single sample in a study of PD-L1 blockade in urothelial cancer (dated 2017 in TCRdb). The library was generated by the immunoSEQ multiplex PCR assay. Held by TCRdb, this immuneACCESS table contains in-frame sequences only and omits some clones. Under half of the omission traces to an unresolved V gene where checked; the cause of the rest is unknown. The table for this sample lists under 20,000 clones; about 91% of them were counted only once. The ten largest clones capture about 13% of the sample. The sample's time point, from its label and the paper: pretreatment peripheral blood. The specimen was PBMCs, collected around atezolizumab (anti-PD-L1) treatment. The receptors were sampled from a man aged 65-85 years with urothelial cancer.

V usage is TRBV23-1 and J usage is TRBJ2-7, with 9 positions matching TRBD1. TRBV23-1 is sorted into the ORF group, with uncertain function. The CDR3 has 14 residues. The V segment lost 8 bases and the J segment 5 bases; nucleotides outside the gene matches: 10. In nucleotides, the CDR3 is TGCGCCAGCGAACCCCGGGACAGGGAGGACGAGCAGTACTTC. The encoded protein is CASEPRDREDEQYF.

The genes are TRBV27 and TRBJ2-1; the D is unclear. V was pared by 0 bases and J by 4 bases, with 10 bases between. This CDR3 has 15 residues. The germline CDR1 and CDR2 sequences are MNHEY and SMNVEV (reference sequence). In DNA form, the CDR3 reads TGTGCCAGCAGTTTATCGCGATCCACGTACAATGAGCAGTTCTTC. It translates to CASSLSRSTYNEQFF.

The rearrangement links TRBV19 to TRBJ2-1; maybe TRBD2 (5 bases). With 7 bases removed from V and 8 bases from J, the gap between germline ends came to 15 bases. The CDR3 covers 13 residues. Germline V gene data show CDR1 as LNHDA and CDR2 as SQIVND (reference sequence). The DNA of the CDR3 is TGTGCCAGTAATCCACACAGAGGGTATGAGCAGTTCTTC. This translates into CASNPHRGYEQFF.

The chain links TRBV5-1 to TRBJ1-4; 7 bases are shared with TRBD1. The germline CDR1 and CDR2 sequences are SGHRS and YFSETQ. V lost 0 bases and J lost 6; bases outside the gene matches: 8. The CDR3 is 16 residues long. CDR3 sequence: CASSLGGGGAYEKLFF. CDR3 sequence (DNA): TGCGCCAGCAGCTTGGGAGGAGGGGGCGCGTATGAAAAACTGTTTTTT.

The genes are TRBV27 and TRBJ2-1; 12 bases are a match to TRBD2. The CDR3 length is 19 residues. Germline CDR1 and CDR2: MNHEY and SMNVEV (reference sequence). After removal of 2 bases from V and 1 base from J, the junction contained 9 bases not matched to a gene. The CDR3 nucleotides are TGTGCCAGCAGTTTAGACGGTCTAGCGGGGGGGCTGTCCTACAATGAGCAGTTCTTC. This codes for CASSLDGLAGGLSYNEQFF.

CDR3: CASVLEERMNTEAFF. The CDR3 nucleotides read TGTGCCAGCGTCCTTGAGGAACGGATGAACACTGAAGCTTTCTTT. The chain uses TRBV2 and TRBJ1-1; D not resolved. This CDR3 contains 15 residues. The V end was cut by 8 bases, the J end by 0 bases, with 16 bases between. CDR1 and CDR2 from the germline V gene are SNHLY and FYNNEI.

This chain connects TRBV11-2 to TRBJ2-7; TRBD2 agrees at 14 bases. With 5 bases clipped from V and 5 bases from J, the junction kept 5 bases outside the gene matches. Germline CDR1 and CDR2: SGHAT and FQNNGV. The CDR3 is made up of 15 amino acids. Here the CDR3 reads CASSPRLAGGNEQYF. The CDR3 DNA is TGTGCCAGCAGCCCAAGACTAGCGGGGGGGAACGAGCAGTACTTC. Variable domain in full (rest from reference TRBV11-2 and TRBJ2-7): EAGVAQSPRYKIIEKRQSVAFWCNPISGHATLYWYQQILGQGPKLLIQFQNNGVVDDSQLPKDRFSAERLKGVDSTLKIQPAKLEDSAVYLCASSPRLAGGNEQYFGPGTRLTVT.

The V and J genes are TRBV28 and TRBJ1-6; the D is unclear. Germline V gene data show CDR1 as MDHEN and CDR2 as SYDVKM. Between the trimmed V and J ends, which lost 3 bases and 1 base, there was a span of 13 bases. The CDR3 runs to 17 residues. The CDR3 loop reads CASSLKLAASYNSPLHF. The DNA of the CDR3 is TGTGCCAGCAGTTTGAAGTTGGCAGCGTCCTATAATTCACCCCTCCACTTT.

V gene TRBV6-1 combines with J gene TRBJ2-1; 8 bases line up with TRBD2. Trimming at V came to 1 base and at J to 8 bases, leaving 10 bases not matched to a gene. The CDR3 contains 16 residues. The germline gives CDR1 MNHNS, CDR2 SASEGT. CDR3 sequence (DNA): TGTGCCAGCAGTGAAGGATTTGGGCCCGGGGGGGATGAGCAGTTCTTC. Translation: CASSEGFGPGGDEQFF.

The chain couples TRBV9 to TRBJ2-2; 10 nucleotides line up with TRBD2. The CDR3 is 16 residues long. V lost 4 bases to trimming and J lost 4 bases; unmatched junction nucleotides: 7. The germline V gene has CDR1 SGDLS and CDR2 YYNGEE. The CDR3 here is CASSPRAGGPTGELFF. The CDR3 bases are TGTGCCAGCAGCCCCAGAGCGGGGGGGCCCACCGGGGAGCTGTTTTTT.

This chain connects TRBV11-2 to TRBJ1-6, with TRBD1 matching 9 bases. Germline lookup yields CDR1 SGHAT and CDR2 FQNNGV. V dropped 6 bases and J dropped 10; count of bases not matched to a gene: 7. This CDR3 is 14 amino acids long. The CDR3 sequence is CASRGQGGGSPLHF. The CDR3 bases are TGTGCCAGCAGGGGACAGGGAGGAGGATCACCCCTCCACTTT.

CDR3 in DNA: TGTGCCAGCAGCTTGGGGACAGGGAAATACGAGCAGTACTTC. Amino acids: CASSLGTGKYEQYF. The chain is built from TRBV7-6 and TRBJ2-7; 9 bases agree with TRBD1. The CDR3 extends over 14 amino acids. With V trimmed by 3 bases and J by 4 bases, 4 bases remained unmatched. CDR1 and CDR2 from the germline V gene are SGHVS and FNYEAQ.

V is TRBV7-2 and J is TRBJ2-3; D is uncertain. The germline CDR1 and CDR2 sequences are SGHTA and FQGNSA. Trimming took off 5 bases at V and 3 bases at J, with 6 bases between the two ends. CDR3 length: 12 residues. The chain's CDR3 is CASSVRTDTQYF. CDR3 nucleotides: TGTGCCAGCAGCGTTAGAACAGATACGCAGTATTTT.

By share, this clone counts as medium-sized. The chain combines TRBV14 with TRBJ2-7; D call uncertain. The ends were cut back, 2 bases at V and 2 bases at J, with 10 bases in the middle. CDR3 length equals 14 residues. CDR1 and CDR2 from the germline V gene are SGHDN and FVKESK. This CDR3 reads CASSQPNSPYEQYF. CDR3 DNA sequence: TGTGCCAGCAGCCAACCAAACAGCCCCTACGAGCAGTACTTC.

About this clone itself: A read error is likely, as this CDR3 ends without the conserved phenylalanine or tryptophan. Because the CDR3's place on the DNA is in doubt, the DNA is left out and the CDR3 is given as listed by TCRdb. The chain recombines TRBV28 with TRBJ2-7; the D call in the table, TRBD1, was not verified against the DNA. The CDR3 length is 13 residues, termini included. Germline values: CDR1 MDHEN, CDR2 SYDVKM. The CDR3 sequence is CASTILDREAILI.

CDR3 sequence reads: CAWSNRGIAGELFF. In DNA, the CDR3 is TGTGCCTGGAGTAACAGGGGAATAGCCGGGGAGCTGTTTTTT. The chain employs TRBV30 and TRBJ2-2; 7 nucleotides line up with TRBD1. Trimming removed 2 bases from V and 6 bases from J; junction bases left unmatched: 6. The length of the CDR3 is 14 residues. In germline, CDR1 is GTSNPN, CDR2 SVGIG (reference sequence).

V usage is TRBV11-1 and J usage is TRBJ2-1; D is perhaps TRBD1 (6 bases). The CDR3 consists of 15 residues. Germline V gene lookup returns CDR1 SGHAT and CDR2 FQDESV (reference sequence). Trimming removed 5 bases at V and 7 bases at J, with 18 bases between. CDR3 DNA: TGTGCCAGCAGCATTGCTACAGGGTTCTATAATGAGCAGTTCTTC. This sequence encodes CASSIATGFYNEQFF.

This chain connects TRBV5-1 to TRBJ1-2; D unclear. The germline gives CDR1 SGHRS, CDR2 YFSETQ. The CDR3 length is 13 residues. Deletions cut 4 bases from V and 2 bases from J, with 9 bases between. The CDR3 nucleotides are TGCGCCAGCAGCACGGCGGGGAACTATGGCTACACCTTC. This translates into CASSTAGNYGYTF.

CDR3 in DNA: TGTGCCAGCAGTTACGCCAGGACAGGGGACAATGAGCAGTTCTTC. Translated, it gives CASSYARTGDNEQFF. This sequence joins TRBV6-5 and TRBJ2-1; TRBD1 agrees at 9 bases. Germline lookup yields CDR1 MNHEY and CDR2 SVGAGI. The CDR3 length is 15 residues. J gave up 5 bases and V 2 bases, and 4 bases lay outside the gene matches.

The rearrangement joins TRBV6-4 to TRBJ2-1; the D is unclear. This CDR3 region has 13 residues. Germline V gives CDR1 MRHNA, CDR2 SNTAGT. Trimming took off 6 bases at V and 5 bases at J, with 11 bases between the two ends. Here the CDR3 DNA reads TGTGCCAGCAGCAGCACAGCAAACAATGAGCAGTTCTTC. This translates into CASSSTANNEQFF.

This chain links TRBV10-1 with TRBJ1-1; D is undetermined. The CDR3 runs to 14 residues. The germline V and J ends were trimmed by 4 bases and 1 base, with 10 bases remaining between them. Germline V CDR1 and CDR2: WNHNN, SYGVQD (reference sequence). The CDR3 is CASSGGSQNTEAFF. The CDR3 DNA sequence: TGCGCCAGCAGTGGAGGCTCCCAGAACACTGAAGCTTTCTTT.

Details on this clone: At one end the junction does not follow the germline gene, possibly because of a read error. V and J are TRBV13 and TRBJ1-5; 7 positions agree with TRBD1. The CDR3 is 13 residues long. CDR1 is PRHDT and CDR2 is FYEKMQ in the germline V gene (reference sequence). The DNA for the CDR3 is TGTGCCAGCAGCCTAGGAGGGGGCGAGCCCCAGCATTTT. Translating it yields CASSLGGGEPQHF.

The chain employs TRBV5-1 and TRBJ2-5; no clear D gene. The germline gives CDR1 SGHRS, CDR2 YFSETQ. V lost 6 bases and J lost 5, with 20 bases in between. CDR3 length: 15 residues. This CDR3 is CASTPTPLGLETQYF. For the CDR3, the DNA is TGCGCCAGCACACCGACACCCCTGGGCCTGGAGACCCAGTACTTC.

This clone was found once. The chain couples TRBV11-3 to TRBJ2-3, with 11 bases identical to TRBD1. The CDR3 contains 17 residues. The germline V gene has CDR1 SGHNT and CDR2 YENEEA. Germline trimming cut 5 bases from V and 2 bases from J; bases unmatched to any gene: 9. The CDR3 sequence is CASSEGTGGATTDTQYF. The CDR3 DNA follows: TGTGCCAGCAGCGAGGGGACAGGGGGTGCTACCACAGATACGCAGTATTTT.

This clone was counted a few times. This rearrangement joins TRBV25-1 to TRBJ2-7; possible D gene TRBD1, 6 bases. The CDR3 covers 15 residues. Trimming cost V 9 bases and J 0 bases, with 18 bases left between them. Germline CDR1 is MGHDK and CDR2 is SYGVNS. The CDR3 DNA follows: TGTGCCAGTACCCCCGGGACAAGGAGCTCCTACGAGCAGTACTTC. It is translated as CASTPGTRSSYEQYF.

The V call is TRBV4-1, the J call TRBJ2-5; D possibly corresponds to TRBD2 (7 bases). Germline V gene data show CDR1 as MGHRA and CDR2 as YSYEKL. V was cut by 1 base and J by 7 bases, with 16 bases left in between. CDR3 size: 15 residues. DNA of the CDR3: TGCGCCAGCAGCCAAGGCGTAGGGGGGGGGCGGACCCAGTACTTC. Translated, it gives CASSQGVGGGRTQYF.

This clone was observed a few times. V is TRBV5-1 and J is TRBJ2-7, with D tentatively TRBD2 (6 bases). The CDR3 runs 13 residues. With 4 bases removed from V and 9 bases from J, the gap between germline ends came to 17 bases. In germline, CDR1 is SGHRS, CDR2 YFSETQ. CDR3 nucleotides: TGCGCCAGCAGCGGAGGGCCAGAGGCACGGCAGTACTTC. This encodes CASSGGPEARQYF.